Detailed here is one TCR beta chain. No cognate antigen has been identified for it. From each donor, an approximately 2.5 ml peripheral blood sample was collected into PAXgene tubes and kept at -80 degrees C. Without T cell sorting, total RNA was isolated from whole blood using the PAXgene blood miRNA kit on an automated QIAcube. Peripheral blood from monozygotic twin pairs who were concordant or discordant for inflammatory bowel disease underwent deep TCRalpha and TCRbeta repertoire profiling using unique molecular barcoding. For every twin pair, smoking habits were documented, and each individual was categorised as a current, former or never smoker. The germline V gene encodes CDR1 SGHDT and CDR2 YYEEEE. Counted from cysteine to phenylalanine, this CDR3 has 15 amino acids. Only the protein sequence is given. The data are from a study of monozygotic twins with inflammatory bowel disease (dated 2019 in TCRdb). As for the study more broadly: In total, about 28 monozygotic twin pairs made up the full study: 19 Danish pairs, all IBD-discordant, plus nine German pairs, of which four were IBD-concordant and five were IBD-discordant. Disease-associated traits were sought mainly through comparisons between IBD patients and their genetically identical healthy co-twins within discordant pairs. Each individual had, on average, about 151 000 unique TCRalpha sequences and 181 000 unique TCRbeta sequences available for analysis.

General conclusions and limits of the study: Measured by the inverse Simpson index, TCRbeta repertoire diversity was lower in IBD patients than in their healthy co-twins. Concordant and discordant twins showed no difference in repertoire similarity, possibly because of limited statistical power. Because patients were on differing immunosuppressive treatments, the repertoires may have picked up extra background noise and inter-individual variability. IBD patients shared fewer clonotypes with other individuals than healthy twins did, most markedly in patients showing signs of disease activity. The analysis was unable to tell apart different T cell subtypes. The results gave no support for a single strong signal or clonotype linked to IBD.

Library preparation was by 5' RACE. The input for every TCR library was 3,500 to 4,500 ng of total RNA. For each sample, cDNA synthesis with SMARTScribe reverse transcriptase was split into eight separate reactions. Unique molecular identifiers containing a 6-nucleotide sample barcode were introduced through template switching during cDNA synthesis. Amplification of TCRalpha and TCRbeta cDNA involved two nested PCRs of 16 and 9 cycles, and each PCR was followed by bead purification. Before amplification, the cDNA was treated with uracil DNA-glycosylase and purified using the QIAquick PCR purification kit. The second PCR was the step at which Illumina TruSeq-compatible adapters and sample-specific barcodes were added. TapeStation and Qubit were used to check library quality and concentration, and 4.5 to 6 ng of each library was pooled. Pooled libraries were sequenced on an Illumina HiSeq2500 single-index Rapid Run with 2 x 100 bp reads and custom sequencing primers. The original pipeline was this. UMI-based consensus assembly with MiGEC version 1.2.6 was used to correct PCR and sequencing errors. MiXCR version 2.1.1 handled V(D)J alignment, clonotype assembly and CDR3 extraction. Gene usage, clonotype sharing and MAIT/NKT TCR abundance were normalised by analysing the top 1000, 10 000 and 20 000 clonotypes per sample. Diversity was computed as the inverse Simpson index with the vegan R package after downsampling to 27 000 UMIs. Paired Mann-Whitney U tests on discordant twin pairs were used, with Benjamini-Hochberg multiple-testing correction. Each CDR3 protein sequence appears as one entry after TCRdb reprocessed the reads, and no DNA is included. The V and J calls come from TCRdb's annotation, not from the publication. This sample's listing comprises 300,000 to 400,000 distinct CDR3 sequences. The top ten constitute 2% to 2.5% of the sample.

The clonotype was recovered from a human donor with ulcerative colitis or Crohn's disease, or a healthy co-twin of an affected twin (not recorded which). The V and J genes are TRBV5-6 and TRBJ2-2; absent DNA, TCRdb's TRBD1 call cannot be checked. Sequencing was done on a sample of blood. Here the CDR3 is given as CASSSPLTGAGELFF.